These 26 T cell receptor beta chains share one sample of origin, sequenced in a study of T-cell reconstitution after alpha-beta-depleted transplantation in children. Unique molecular identifiers were built into the TCRbeta library. MiXCR, run by TCRdb on the PCR reads, gives a single entry per CDR3 protein. The data contain hundreds of thousands of distinct CDR3 sequences, less than 15% of them singletons. The sample was PBMCs, taken before TCRalphabeta/CD19-depleted stem cell transplant. The receptor source for this set is a girl aged 2-10 years with congenital amegakaryocytic thrombocytopenia, due to receive a stem cell transplant.

In this sample, this clonotype turned up a few times. This rearrangement joins TRBV7-9 to TRBJ2-7; 7 nucleotides align to TRBD2. The CDR3 is 16 amino acids. The V and J ends lost 2 bases and 7 bases, in that order; junction bases with no gene match: 14. CDR1 and CDR2 from the germline V gene are SEHNR and FQNEAQ (reference sequence). The CDR3 region is CASSLLFAGVGEEQYF. In DNA, the CDR3 is TGTGCCAGCAGCTTATTGTTCGCGGGAGTCGGAGAAGAGCAGTACTTC.

In its sample, this clonotype was seen many times. The chain uses TRBV5-1 and TRBJ2-5; tentative D call: TRBD2 (5 bases). This CDR3 has 13 amino acids. Trimming shortened V by 2 bases and J by 7 bases, and 12 bases separated the two germline ends. Per the germline V gene, CDR1 is SGHRS and CDR2 is YFSETQ. CDR3 amino acids: CASSLTRLGTQYF. For the CDR3, the DNA is TGCGCCAGCAGCTTAACTAGGCTGGGGACCCAGTACTTC.

The chain combines TRBV15 with TRBJ2-1; 8 bases line up with TRBD2. The ends lost 5 bases at V and 7 bases at J; junction bases unmatched: 7. The germline gives CDR1 LNHNV, CDR2 YYDKDF (reference sequence). The CDR3 length is 14 residues. The CDR3 region has the DNA TGTGCCACCAGCCTCGGGGGGGCCGGGAATGAGCAGTTCTTC. Its translation: CATSLGGAGNEQFF.

This clonotype turned up a few times. The rearrangement links TRBV7-8 to TRBJ2-3; D might be TRBD1 or TRBD2, each matching 5 bases. V gave up 2 bases and J gave up 1 base, with 13 bases separating them. The CDR3 loop spans 16 amino acids. The germline gives CDR1 SGHVS, CDR2 FQNEAQ. CDR3 nucleotide sequence: TGTGCCAGCAGCTTATTCAGGGACGGAGGCACAGATACGCAGTATTTT. Amino acids: CASSLFRDGGTDTQYF.

The chain employs TRBV20-1 and TRBJ2-2, with TRBD2 matching 12 bases. The CDR3 is made up of 15 amino acids. Germline V gene lookup returns CDR1 DFQATT and CDR2 SNEGSKA (reference sequence). Trimming cost V 5 bases and J 2 bases; bases outside gene matches: 3. CDR3: CSAASGRANTGELFF. CDR3 nucleotide sequence: TGCAGTGCTGCTAGCGGGAGGGCCAACACCGGGGAGCTGTTTTTT.

The table lists this clonotype with many counts. The chain carries TRBV20-1 and TRBJ2-3; D is possibly TRBD2 (5 bases). The CDR3 is 14 amino acids. Germline V gene sequence: CDR1 DFQATT, CDR2 SNEGSKA (reference sequence). The V and J ends lost 3 bases and 5 bases respectively, with 15 bases between them. The CDR3 region is CSASAPARGDTQYF. The CDR3 DNA sequence: TGCAGTGCTAGTGCTCCCGCACGGGGAGATACGCAGTATTTT.

The V and J genes are TRBV5-6 and TRBJ2-4; unclear D gene. This CDR3 spans 15 amino acids. Germline CDR1 reads SGHDT; CDR2 reads YYEEEE. V dropped 9 bases and J dropped 4 bases, with 20 bases sitting between them. The CDR3 sequence: CAISLGLVGKNIQYF. The CDR3 nucleotides read TGTGCCATCAGTCTCGGGCTCGTCGGGAAAAACATTCAGTACTTC.

The chain joins TRBV29-1 to TRBJ2-3; D unresolved. The CDR3 length is 19 residues. Trimming removed 7 bases from V and 4 bases from J, with 33 bases in between. CDR1 SQVTM and CDR2 ANQGSEA come from the germline V gene. CDR3 in amino acids: CSAVGQNHLLPATPDTQYF. For the CDR3, the DNA is TGCAGCGCTGTGGGTCAGAATCATCTGCTTCCCGCTACCCCAGATACGCAGTATTTT.

A few counts support this clonotype. The J gene is TRBJ1-2, the V gene TRBV12-3 or TRBV12-4; 7 bases align to TRBD1. The CDR3 loop spans 14 amino acids. V lost 6 bases to trimming and J lost 4 bases; unmatched junction nucleotides: 8. Written as DNA, the CDR3 is TGTGCCAGCAGCGACAGGGCGGTAGGCTATGGCTACACCTTC. Its translation: CASSDRAVGYGYTF.

There are a few counts of this clonotype. This chain uses TRBV12-3 or TRBV12-4 with TRBJ1-2, with 10 bases identical to TRBD1. The CDR3 is 18 residues long. The J segment lost 4 bases and the V segment lost 4 bases, leaving 15 bases of the junction unmatched. CDR3 protein: CASSSRMGQGSPLYGYTF. The CDR3 DNA follows: TGTGCCAGCAGTTCCCGCATGGGACAGGGGTCCCCTCTCTATGGCTACACCTTC.

This clonotype was counted many times. The chain combines TRBV20-1 with TRBJ2-1; no definite D call. Germline values: CDR1 DFQATT, CDR2 SNEGSKA (reference sequence). This CDR3 is built from 12 residues. Trimming cost V 3 bases and J 4 bases, with 7 bases left between them. The CDR3, as DNA: TGCAGTGCTAGTCAGGATTACAATGAGCAGTTCTTC. This translates into CSASQDYNEQFF.

This clonotype was counted a few times. The chain combines TRBV19 with TRBJ2-5; D gene uncertain. The germline CDR1 and CDR2 sequences are LNHDA and SQIVND (reference sequence). The CDR3 is 15 amino acids. V was clipped by 8 bases and J by 5 bases, with 21 bases between them. CDR3 nucleotides: TGTGCCAGTTCCCGCCCCGCTAAGGAAAGCGAGACCCAGTACTTC. Protein: CASSRPAKESETQYF.

This chain's CDR3 is CASSRRQGPTDTQYF. The DNA for the CDR3 is TGTGCCAGCAGCCGTCGACAGGGCCCAACAGATACGCAGTATTTT. The chain carries TRBV3-1 and TRBJ2-3; 7 positions agree with TRBD1. This CDR3 region has 15 residues. The V gene's germline CDR1 is LGHDT and CDR2 YNNKEL (reference sequence). V lost 4 bases and J lost 3; bases outside the gene matches: 7.

This clonotype was found a few times. This chain joins TRBV29-1 and TRBJ1-2; D call uncertain. Between the trimmed V and J ends, which lost 6 bases and 8 bases, there was a span of 19 bases. Germline V gives CDR1 SQVTM, CDR2 ANQGSEA. The CDR3 covers 13 residues. CDR3 loop: CSVYREGAEGYTF. The CDR3 DNA reads TGCAGCGTCTACCGGGAGGGCGCGGAAGGCTACACCTTC.

In this sample, this clonotype turned up many times. The chain couples TRBV12-3 or TRBV12-4 to TRBJ2-7; D not resolved. This CDR3 region has 13 residues. The V end lost 4 bases, the J end lost 5 bases, and 12 bases lay between the germline ends. The CDR3 DNA reads as TGTGCCAGCAGTTACCTAGTTTCCCACGAGCAGTACTTC. Encoded protein: CASSYLVSHEQYF.

This clonotype was seen repeatedly, ten times or more. This chain uses TRBV20-1 with TRBJ2-7, with D tentatively TRBD1 (5 bases). Germline V gives CDR1 DFQATT, CDR2 SNEGSKA (reference sequence). This CDR3 is built from 13 residues. V was trimmed by 1 base and J by 3 bases, leaving 10 bases between them. In DNA form, the CDR3 reads TGCAGTGCTAGAGCGTTAGACAGCTACGAGCAGTACTTC. The encoded protein is CSARALDSYEQYF.

The chain combines TRBV28 with TRBJ1-5; 7 bases are a match to TRBD1. The J segment lost 4 bases and the V segment lost 6 bases, leaving 3 bases of the junction unmatched. The germline CDR1 and CDR2 sequences are MDHEN and SYDVKM. The CDR3 covers 13 residues. The CDR3 here is CASRAGGNQPQHF. The CDR3 DNA follows: TGTGCCAGCAGGGCAGGGGGGAATCAGCCCCAGCATTTT.

This clonotype appeared many times. The chain couples TRBV27 to TRBJ1-5; no firm D call. Trimming took off 0 bases at V and 6 bases at J, with 9 bases between the two ends. Germline V lookup: CDR1 MNHEY, CDR2 SMNVEV (reference sequence). This CDR3 is built from 14 residues. CDR3 loop: CASSLSITGQPQHF. In nucleotides, the CDR3 is TGTGCCAGCAGTTTATCGATAACTGGTCAGCCCCAGCATTTT.

In its sample, this clonotype was seen a few times. The V and J genes are TRBV30 and TRBJ2-1; D tentatively fits TRBD1 or TRBD2 (5 bases each). Trimming pared 3 bases from V and 2 bases from J, leaving 11 bases between. Germline CDR1 reads GTSNPN; CDR2 reads SVGIG (reference sequence). The CDR3 sequence is 14 residues long. As DNA, the CDR3 is TGTGCCTGGAGGGTTGTGGGGGCCTACAATGAGCAGTTCTTC. It codes for CAWRVVGAYNEQFF. Variable domain in full (rest from reference TRBV30 and TRBJ2-1): SQTIHQWPATLVQPVGSPLSLECTVEGTSNPNLYWYRQAAGRGLQLLFYSVGIGQISSEVPQNLSASRPQDRQFILSSKKLLLSDSGFYLCAWRVVGAYNEQFFGPGTRLTVL.

This clonotype was detected once. This chain joins TRBV30 and TRBJ2-2; 12 bases are a match to TRBD2. V was pared by 1 base and J by 5 bases, with 8 bases of the junction left unmatched. The germline CDR1 and CDR2 sequences are GTSNPN and SVGIG (reference sequence). The CDR3 contains 17 residues. The DNA of the CDR3 is TGTGCCTGGAGTGAGGCAGGACTAGCGGGAAGGACCGGGGAGCTGTTTTTT. Translated: CAWSEAGLAGRTGELFF.

This clonotype was recorded a few times. V usage is TRBV11-1 and J usage is TRBJ2-7; D might be TRBD1 or TRBD2, each matching 6 bases. With 0 bases removed from V and 0 bases from J, the gap between germline ends came to 30 bases. Germline V lookup: CDR1 SGHAT, CDR2 FQDESV (reference sequence). The CDR3 has 22 residues. CDR3 sequence: CASSLANNFGAGQTTGSYEQYF. The CDR3 DNA is TGTGCCAGCAGCTTAGCGAATAATTTCGGGGCGGGACAAACCACGGGCTCCTACGAGCAGTACTTC.

This clonotype was detected many times. At one of its ends the junction is not consistent with the germline gene, which may arise from a read error. The chain has TRBV5-1 and TRBJ2-2; the D is unclear. From germline, CDR1 is SGHRS and CDR2 YFSETQ. The length of the CDR3 is 12 residues. CDR3 DNA: TGTGCCAGCAGTTTCGACACCGGGGAGCTGTTTTTT. Its protein product is CASSFDTGELFF.

This clonotype was seen repeatedly, ten times or more. The chain uses TRBV7-9 and TRBJ2-2; D gene uncertain. The CDR3 spans 13 residues. From germline, CDR1 is SEHNR and CDR2 FQNEAQ (reference sequence). The V end lost 4 bases, the J end lost 5 bases, and 8 bases lay between the germline ends. CDR3 sequence (DNA): TGTGCCAGCAGCTCCAGGATAACCGGGGAGCTGTTTTTT. Its translation: CASSSRITGELFF.

V gene TRBV12-3 or TRBV12-4 combines with J gene TRBJ2-7; D is perhaps TRBD1 or TRBD2 (5 bases each). This CDR3 has 14 residues. With 3 bases removed from V and 3 bases from J, the gap between germline ends came to 12 bases. CDR3 sequence: CASSFRDVNYEQYF. Here the CDR3 DNA reads TGTGCCAGCAGTTTTAGGGACGTTAACTACGAGCAGTACTTC.

There are many counts of this clonotype. The rearrangement links TRBV10-3 to TRBJ2-7, with D possibly being TRBD1 or TRBD2 (7 bases each). The CDR3 spans 15 residues. Trimming shortened V by 11 bases and J by 4 bases, and 24 bases separated the two germline ends. Germline V gene lookup returns CDR1 ENHRY and CDR2 SYGVKD. The CDR3 nucleotides read TGTGCCTCCGAGCCGGGGGAGGGGGCAGGGTACGAGCAGTACTTC. Its translation: CASEPGEGAGYEQYF.

CDR3 in amino acids: CASLPTSVAYEQYF. The CDR3 DNA reads as TGTGCCAGCCTCCCGACATCAGTCGCCTACGAGCAGTACTTC. This rearrangement joins TRBV3-1 to TRBJ2-7; no firm D call. V was pared by 8 bases and J by 2 bases, with 16 bases between. Germline V CDR1 and CDR2: LGHDT, YNNKEL (reference sequence). The CDR3 runs 14 residues.